The 15 T cell receptor beta chains given below trace back to one sample, sequenced in a study of blood T cell repertoires in COVID-19. Sequenced by immunoSEQ multiplex PCR; TCRdb stores in-frame clones only, minus some. The table includes 50,000 to 75,000 clones, around 77% detected once. Sequenced sample: peripheral blood. These receptors were obtained from an elderly man with active or convalescent COVID-19.

This clone was observed a few times. The chain recombines TRBV4-3 with TRBJ2-3; the D is unclear. This CDR3 is built from 14 residues. Between the trimmed V and J ends, which lost 2 bases and 1 base, there was a span of 7 bases. In germline, CDR1 is LGHNA, CDR2 YSLEER. CDR3 in amino acids: CASSQSPGTDTQYF. The DNA of the CDR3 is TGCGCCAGCAGCCAATCCCCAGGCACAGATACGCAGTATTTT.

CDR3 nucleotide sequence: TGTGCCAGCTCACCATTGGCGACAGAACAAGAGACCCAGTACTTC. Translating gives CASSPLATEQETQYF. The gene calls are TRBV18 and TRBJ2-5, with a tentative D call TRBD1 (5 bases). V was pared by 2 bases and J by 2 bases, with 12 bases between. Germline V gene lookup returns CDR1 KGHSH and CDR2 LQKENI. This CDR3 region has 15 residues.

The J gene is TRBJ2-1, the V gene TRBV11-2; no firm D call. This CDR3 spans 14 amino acids. V lost 5 bases, J lost 4 bases, and 12 bases lay in between. Germline V gives CDR1 SGHAT, CDR2 FQNNGV. DNA for the CDR3: TGTGCCAGCAGCGCTCTCCTCCTATACAATGAGCAGTTCTTC. Its protein is CASSALLLYNEQFF.

The chain joins TRBV6-1 to TRBJ1-1; no clear D. This CDR3 comprises 14 residues. The ends were cut back, 2 bases at V and 1 base at J, with 8 bases in the middle. From germline, CDR1 is MNHNS and CDR2 SASEGT. Here the CDR3 reads CASSEYEGNTEAFF. CDR3 DNA: TGTGCCAGCAGTGAATATGAGGGGAACACTGAAGCTTTCTTT.

V usage is TRBV2 and J usage is TRBJ1-1; D not resolved. The germline CDR1 and CDR2 sequences are SNHLY and FYNNEI. CDR3 length: 15 amino acids. Trimming removed 6 bases at V and 1 base at J, with 15 bases between. CDR3 region: CASRPQVAGNTEAFF. CDR3 nucleotide sequence: TGTGCCAGCAGGCCCCAGGTCGCCGGGAACACTGAAGCTTTCTTT.

The rearrangement joins TRBV2 to TRBJ2-7; no reliable D call. Per germline, CDR1 SNHLY and CDR2 FYNNEI. The V end was cut by 8 bases, the J end by 3 bases, with 11 bases between. The CDR3 has 12 amino acids. The CDR3 sequence: CASVRLDYEQYF. The CDR3 DNA reads as TGTGCCAGCGTCCGACTCGACTACGAGCAGTACTTC.

Comment on this clone: The junction does not match germline at one end; this may be a read error. This chain joins TRBV5-1 and TRBJ2-1, with 10 nucleotides matching TRBD1. The CDR3 runs 14 residues. CDR1 SGHRS and CDR2 YFSETQ come from the germline V gene. The CDR3 sequence is CASSLGQGANEQLF. CDR3 nucleotide sequence: TGCGCCAGCAGCTTGGGACAGGGGGCAAATGAGCAGCTCTTC.

The chain joins TRBV7-8 to TRBJ2-5; 7 nucleotides match TRBD2. Germline loops: CDR1 SGHVS, CDR2 FQNEAQ. The V and J ends lost 3 bases and 3 bases, in that order; junction bases with no gene match: 1. The CDR3 extends over 13 amino acids. CDR3 region: CASSFAGEETQYF. DNA for the CDR3: TGTGCCAGCAGCTTTGCGGGAGAAGAGACCCAGTACTTC.

V and J are TRBV2 and TRBJ1-5; possible D gene TRBD1, 5 bases. Trimming removed 6 bases at V and 7 bases at J, with 16 bases between. The CDR3 covers 14 residues. The germline CDR1 and CDR2 sequences are SNHLY and FYNNEI. The CDR3 DNA reads TGTGCCAGCAGCGGGACGGGGGAGCAACAGCCCCAGCATTTT. This codes for CASSGTGEQQPQHF.

The genes are TRBV5-1 and TRBJ2-1; TRBD2 matches at 9 bases. J lost 5 bases, V lost 6 bases, and 12 bases had no gene match. CDR3 length: 16 residues. From germline, CDR1 is SGHRS and CDR2 YFSETQ. The CDR3 bases are TGCGCCAGCACCCCCGAGGGGCGGGGGGGAAACAATGAGCAGTTCTTC. This translates into CASTPEGRGGNNEQFF.

The chain couples TRBV18 to TRBJ1-1; TRBD1 matches 7 bases. The trim removed 3 bases at V and 0 bases at J, leaving 4 bases unmatched. The germline gives CDR1 KGHSH, CDR2 LQKENI. This CDR3 comprises 15 residues. The CDR3 nucleotides are TGTGCCAGCTCACCGGGGACAGAACTGAACACTGAAGCTTTCTTT. As protein: CASSPGTELNTEAFF. The entire variable domain, with the rest obtained from reference TRBV18 and TRBJ1-1, is as follows: NAGVMQNPRHLVRRRGQEARLRCSPMKGHSHVYWYRQLPEEGLKFMVYLQKENIIDESGMPKERFSAEFPKEGPSILRIQQVVRGDSAAYFCASSPGTELNTEAFFGQGTRLTVV.

This rearrangement joins TRBV18 to TRBJ1-1; D is undetermined. The germline V gene has CDR1 KGHSH and CDR2 LQKENI. With 0 bases removed from V and 1 base from J, the gap between germline ends came to 9 bases. This CDR3 contains 15 residues. This CDR3 reads CASSPPNSENTEAFF. The CDR3 DNA is TGTGCCAGCTCACCACCCAACAGTGAGAACACTGAAGCTTTCTTT. The full variable domain, its missing parts supplied by reference TRBV18 and TRBJ1-1, is NAGVMQNPRHLVRRRGQEARLRCSPMKGHSHVYWYRQLPEEGLKFMVYLQKENIIDESGMPKERFSAEFPKEGPSILRIQQVVRGDSAAYFCASSPPNSENTEAFFGQGTRLTVV.

This chain connects TRBV7-9 to TRBJ2-3; 8 nucleotides align to TRBD2. V lost 5 bases, J lost 0 bases, and 4 bases stayed unmatched. The germline V gene encodes CDR1 SEHNR and CDR2 FQNEAQ (reference sequence). The CDR3 length is 15 residues. For the CDR3, the DNA is TGTGCCAGCAGCGCGCGGGGGGCTAGCACAGATACGCAGTATTTT. This encodes CASSARGASTDTQYF.

The chain uses TRBV29-1 and TRBJ1-4, with TRBD1 identical over 11 bases. Germline V CDR1 and CDR2: SQVTM, ANQGSEA. The CDR3 has 14 residues. With 4 bases clipped from V and 5 bases from J, the junction kept 3 bases outside the gene matches. In DNA, the CDR3 is TGCAGCGTTGTACGGGACAGGGGGAATGAAAAACTGTTTTTT. As protein: CSVVRDRGNEKLFF.

This clone has just a few counts. Other DNA sequences within the sample encode an identical CDR3. The chain carries TRBV30 and TRBJ1-1; unclear D gene. In germline, CDR1 is GTSNPN, CDR2 SVGIG (reference sequence). The CDR3 consists of 11 residues. The germline V and J ends were trimmed by 2 bases and 1 base, with 2 bases remaining between them. The CDR3 DNA sequence: TGTGCCTGGAGTCGGAACACTGAAGCTTTCTTT. It encodes CAWSRNTEAFF.